Listed below are T cell receptor beta chains from one sample, sequenced in a study of T cell changes during pregnancy in multiple sclerosis. The data were produced by immunoSEQ multiplex PCR, yet TCRdb's version contains in-frame clones alone and is incomplete. The sample lists some 87,000 clones, more than 90% occurring once. The sequencing here drew on CD4+ T cells from peripheral blood mononuclear cells, taken before pregnancy. These receptors were obtained from a female donor with multiple sclerosis, enrolled in a pregnancy study. Both conserved end residues are part of each CDR3. A D gene is named only where the DNA matches it firmly. Clone size is given for some rows only: seen once, a few or many times, or a class if the clone is expanded.

D	J	V	size	DNA	CDR3
-	TRBJ1-1	TRBV5-1	-	TGCGCCATCTATAGTAGGGAGGATGAAGCTTTCTTT	CAIYSREDEAFF
-	TRBJ2-3	TRBV6-1	-	TGTGCCAGCAGAAGACAGACAGATACGCAGTATTTT	CASRRQTDTQYF
TRBD1	TRBJ1-2	TRBV5-1	-	TGCGCCAGCAGCTTAAGGACAGGGCCGCAACTAAACTATGGCTACACCTTC	CASSLRTGPQLNYGYTF
-	TRBJ1-6	TRBV19	-	TGTGCCAGTAGTATTACAGTTGTGGATTCACCCCTCCACTTT	CASSITVVDSPLHF
-	TRBJ1-4	TRBV10-1	-	TGCGCCAGCAGTGAGTCACATGGTGAAAAACTGTTTTTT	CASSESHGEKLFF
-	TRBJ2-2	TRBV19	-	TGTGCCAGTAGTCCAGCCGGGAGCACCGGGGAGCTGTTTTTT	CASSPAGSTGELFF
-	TRBJ2-1	TRBV5-1	-	TGCGCCAGCAGCTTGGCGGGGGACTCCTACAATGAGCAGTTCTTC	CASSLAGDSYNEQFF
-	TRBJ1-1	TRBV5-6	-	TGTGCCAGCAGTTCGAGGGATCGGACTGAAGCTTTCTTT	CASSSRDRTEAFF
TRBD1	TRBJ1-6	TRBV18	-	TGTGCCAGCTCACCGACAGGGCATACCTCCTATAATTCACCCCTCCACTTT	CASSPTGHTSYNSPLHF
-	TRBJ2-7	TRBV7-2	-	TGTGCCAGCAGCCATTATGCCTTACTAGCTTACGAGCAGTACTTC	CASSHYALLAYEQYF
-	TRBJ1-3	TRBV18	-	TGTGCCAGCCGGGGAGGAACTATGGCTGGAAACACCATATATTTT	CASRGGTMAGNTIYF
-	TRBJ1-6	TRBV9	-	TGTGCCAGCAGCGTAGACCCCCACACGCATAATTCACCCCTCCACTTT	CASSVDPHTHNSPLHF
-	TRBJ2-2	TRBV9	-	TGTGCCAGCAGCGTAGGGGCTAGCCCGGGCACCGGGGAGCTGTTTTTT	CASSVGASPGTGELFF
TRBD2	TRBJ2-3	TRBV9	-	TGTGCCAGCAGCGTAGGGGGTACTAGCGGGGTAACAGATACGCAGTATTTT	CASSVGGTSGVTDTQYF
-	TRBJ2-5	TRBV19	once	TGTGCCAGTAGCCGGGGTGGGGGGGCCCCGGAGACCCAGTACTTC	CASSRGGGAPETQYF
-	TRBJ1-2	TRBV30	-	TGTGCCTGGAGCCTAAGAGAGACTAACTATGGCTACACCTTC	CAWSLRETNYGYTF
-	TRBJ2-2	TRBV19	once	TGTGCCACCCAACGTGGAGGGCCGAACACCGGGGAGCTGTTTTTT	CATQRGGPNTGELFF
TRBD2	TRBJ2-2	TRBV9	-	TGTGCCAGCAGCCCCAGGGGTAGCGGGAGAACCGGGGAGCTGTTTTTT	CASSPRGSGRTGELFF
TRBD1	TRBJ1-5	TRBV30	-	TGTGCCTGGAGTGTAGGGGACAGGGCGAATAGCAATCAGCCCCAGCATTTT	CAWSVGDRANSNQPQHF
-	TRBJ2-2	TRBV2	-	TGTGCCAGCAGTGCAATTCCCACCGGGGAGCTGTTTTTT	CASSAIPTGELFF
TRBD1	TRBJ1-2	TRBV28	-	TGTGCCAGCAGTTTTCGCGGACAGGTCCTCTACTATGGCTACACCTTC	CASSFRGQVLYYGYTF
-	TRBJ2-5	TRBV6-1	-	TGTGCCAGCAGGCCGGGACTCCAAGAGACCCAGTACTTC	CASRPGLQETQYF
-	TRBJ2-7	TRBV21-1	-	TGTGCCAGCAGCCTCCCCCCGGGACAGGTTCTATTCAAAGGGTACTTC	CASSLPPGQVLFKGYF
-	TRBJ2-6	TRBV30	-	TGTGCCTGGAGGAGGCCCCCTGGGGCCAACGTCCTGACTTTC	CAWRRPPGANVLTF
TRBD2	TRBJ2-1	TRBV5-4	once	TGTGCCAGCAGCCCGTTGACTAGCGGACTCTACAATGAGCAGTTCTTC	CASSPLTSGLYNEQFF
-	TRBJ2-5	TRBV28	once	TGTGCCAGCAGCCCGGAAGGGCGGGCGGAGACCCAGTACTTC	CASSPEGRAETQYF
-	TRBJ2-2	TRBV7-3	once	TGTGCCAGCAGCTTGGGGGGATCGAACACCGGGGAGCTGTTTTTT	CASSLGGSNTGELFF
-	TRBJ1-5	TRBV28	-	TGTGCCAGCACCCGGGATATCAATCAGCCCCAGCATTTT	CASTRDINQPQHF